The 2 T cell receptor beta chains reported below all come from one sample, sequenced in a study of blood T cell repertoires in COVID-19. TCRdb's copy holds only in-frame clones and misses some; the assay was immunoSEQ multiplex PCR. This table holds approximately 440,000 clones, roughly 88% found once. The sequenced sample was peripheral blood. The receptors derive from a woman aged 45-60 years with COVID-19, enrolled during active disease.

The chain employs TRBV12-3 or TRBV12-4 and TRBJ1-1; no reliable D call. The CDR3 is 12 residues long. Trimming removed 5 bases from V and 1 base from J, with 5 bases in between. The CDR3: CASSHRNTEAFF. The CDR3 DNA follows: TGTGCCAGCAGTCATAGGAACACTGAAGCTTTCTTT.

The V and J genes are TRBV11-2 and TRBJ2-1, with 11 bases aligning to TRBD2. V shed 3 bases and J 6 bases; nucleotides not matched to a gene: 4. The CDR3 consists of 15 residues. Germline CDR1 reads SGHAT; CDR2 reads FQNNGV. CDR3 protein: CASSFSGGAGNEQFF. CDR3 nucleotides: TGTGCCAGCAGCTTTAGCGGGGGGGCCGGCAATGAGCAGTTCTTC. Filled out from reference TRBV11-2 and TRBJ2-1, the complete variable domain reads EAGVAQSPRYKIIEKRQSVAFWCNPISGHATLYWYQQILGQGPKLLIQFQNNGVVDDSQLPKDRFSAERLKGVDSTLKIQPAKLEDSAVYLCASSFSGGAGNEQFFGPGTRLTVL.